Shown below are 17 T cell receptor beta chains from a single sample sequenced in a study of spatial heterogeneity in lung cancer. TCRdb independently ran MiXCR on the 5' RACE reads; one entry per CDR3 protein. Among about 20,000 distinct CDR3 sequences, roughly 5.8% were seen once, and the ten largest hold about 9.3%. Study outcomes and limitations: Tumor mutation counts were tracked by expanded intratumoral alpha and beta TCR counts.

The antigens of these receptors remain unknown. As to time point: sample taken at primary tumor resection. Sequenced here: lung tumor tissue, sampled at surgery. All receptors come from a female donor with early-stage non-small cell lung cancer.

This clonotype occurred many times. The library was designed around alpha chains, so this beta chain is a stray read whose abundance carries little weight. The chain couples TRBV6-5 to TRBJ2-1, with 7 positions matching TRBD2. V trimming: 0 bases; J trimming: 4 bases; junction bases outside the gene matches: 3. The CDR3 is 15 amino acids. Germline V gene sequence: CDR1 MNHEY, CDR2 SVGAGI. CDR3 DNA sequence: TGTGCCAGCAGTTACTCAAGGCGGGAGTACAATGAGCAGTTCTTC. Encoded protein: CASSYSRREYNEQFF.

This clonotype occurred many times. The library was prepared for alpha chains; this beta chain is a stray read, so its frequency means little. V and J are TRBV19 and TRBJ2-3; D uncertain. This CDR3 has 15 amino acids. Trimming took off 1 base at V and 2 bases at J, with 10 bases between the two ends. Looked up from germline, CDR1 is LNHDA and CDR2 is SQIVND (reference sequence). CDR3 loop: CASSIGVTSTDTQYF. CDR3 sequence (DNA): TGTGCCAGTAGTATAGGGGTTACCTCCACAGATACGCAGTATTTT. Complete variable domain (other parts from reference TRBV19 and TRBJ2-3): DGGITQSPKYLFRKEGQNVTLSCEQNLNHDAMYWYRQDPGQGLRLIYYSQIVNDFQKGDIAEGYSVSREKKESFPLTVTSAQKNPTAFYLCASSIGVTSTDTQYFGPGTRLTVL.

This clonotype has ten or more counts. This beta chain was picked up by a library intended for alpha chains and is off target, so its count carries little meaning. The rearrangement uses TRBV20-1 and TRBJ1-6; 7 bases map to TRBD1. The germline CDR1 and CDR2 sequences are DFQATT and SNEGSKA (reference sequence). CDR3 length: 17 amino acids. Trimming cost V 0 bases and J 7 bases; bases outside gene matches: 12. The CDR3 bases are TGCAGTGCTAGAGATAGCTCCGACAGGGTTTACAATTCACCCCTCCACTTT. Its protein product is CSARDSSDRVYNSPLHF.

The table lists this clonotype with a few counts. This beta chain slipped into a library made for alpha chains as a stray read, so its size is not meaningful. The chain is built from TRBV2 and TRBJ2-3; 8 positions agree with TRBD2. The CDR3 spans 12 residues. Germline assignment: CDR1 SNHLY and CDR2 FYNNEI. Trimming removed 10 bases from V and 5 bases from J; junction bases left unmatched: 5. In DNA, the CDR3 is TGTGCCACCAGCGGGAGTGGAGATACGCAGTATTTT. It is translated as CATSGSGDTQYF.

On this clonotype itself: This beta chain lies outside the target of a library built for alpha chains; its clone size means little. The chain is built from TRBV11-2 and TRBJ1-4; no definite D call. This CDR3 has 14 residues. Germline V gives CDR1 SGHAT, CDR2 FQNNGV. V was pared by 1 base and J by 7 bases, with 10 bases between. CDR3 DNA: TGTGCCAGCAGCTTAGGGTTGGGAACTGAAAAACTGTTTTTT. Its translation: CASSLGLGTEKLFF.

The sample holds many counts of this clonotype. In a library made to pick up alpha chains, this beta chain is a stray read with a size that means little. CDR3 nucleotides: TGTGCCAGCCCATCCCCCCGTGGAAACACCATATATTTT. This sequence encodes CASPSPRGNTIYF. The V and J genes are TRBV27 and TRBJ1-3; no clear D. Deletions cut 8 bases from V and 3 bases from J, with 11 bases between. The CDR3 is 13 residues long. CDR1 is MNHEY, CDR2 SMNVEV, per germline (reference sequence).

This clonotype came up a few times. Little can be read into the size of this beta chain, an off-target read in a library designed for alpha chains. The gene calls are TRBV29-1 and TRBJ1-4; D is ambiguous. Germline assignment: CDR1 SQVTM and CDR2 ANQGSEA. V gave up 2 bases and J gave up 6 bases, with 4 bases separating them. The CDR3 is made up of 11 amino acids. CDR3 protein: CSVERDEKLFF. The CDR3 nucleotides read TGCAGCGTTGAAAGGGATGAAAAACTGTTTTTT.

This clonotype appeared many times. Since it is a stray read in a library aimed at alpha chains, this beta chain has a size that is not meaningful. The chain couples TRBV20-1 to TRBJ2-7; 11 positions match TRBD2. The germline V gene encodes CDR1 DFQATT and CDR2 SNEGSKA (reference sequence). The CDR3 sequence is 15 residues long. V lost 6 bases to trimming and J lost 5 bases; unmatched junction nucleotides: 12. The CDR3 is CSAPRGLAAPHEQYF. In DNA, the CDR3 is TGCAGTGCCCCTAGGGGACTAGCGGCCCCCCACGAGCAGTACTTC.

This clonotype was observed at least ten times. This beta chain slipped into a library made for alpha chains as a stray read, so its size is not meaningful. V usage is TRBV20-1 and J usage is TRBJ1-2, with TRBD1 as a possible D gene (5 bases). This CDR3 comprises 15 residues. From germline, CDR1 is DFQATT and CDR2 SNEGSKA (reference sequence). The V end was cut by 3 bases, the J end by 4 bases, with 18 bases between. The DNA for the CDR3 is TGCAGTGCTAGCACTACCTCGACAGCTTCCTATGGCTACACCTTC. This codes for CSASTTSTASYGYTF.

This clonotype was seen many times. This beta chain is a stray sequence in a library constructed for alpha chains; its clone size is not meaningful. The gene calls are TRBV20-1 and TRBJ2-2, with 8 positions matching TRBD2. This CDR3 has 15 residues. CDR1 and CDR2 (germline): DFQATT, SNEGSKA (reference sequence). With V trimmed by 3 bases and J by 7 bases, 10 bases remained unmatched. The CDR3 loop is CSARRLASDIGELFF. The DNA for the CDR3 is TGCAGTGCTAGGCGACTAGCGTCTGACATCGGGGAGCTGTTTTTT.

The table lists this clonotype with many counts. A library prepared for alpha chains yielded this beta chain as an off-target read; its size is of little meaning. The chain joins TRBV6-2 or TRBV6-3 to TRBJ2-4, with 9 bases lining up with TRBD1. The CDR3 spans 16 residues. V was pared by 2 bases and J by 5 bases, with 7 bases of the junction left unmatched. Germline lookup yields CDR1 MNHEY and CDR2 SVGEGT. The CDR3 DNA sequence: TGTGCCAGCAGTTACAGAGGACAGGGGTCGCAAAACATTCAGTACTTC. This sequence encodes CASSYRGQGSQNIQYF.

This clonotype was seen repeatedly, ten times or more. This beta chain represents an off-target read in a library built for alpha chains; its size is of limited meaning. This chain joins TRBV7-8 and TRBJ2-7, with 8 nucleotides matching TRBD1. After removal of 5 bases from V and 4 bases from J, the junction contained 10 bases not matched to a gene. The CDR3 sequence is 15 residues long. CDR1 and CDR2 (germline): SGHVS, FQNEAQ. For the CDR3, the DNA is TGTGCCAGCAGCGCCTACAGGGGGACGGGGTACGAGCAGTACTTC. This gives the protein CASSAYRGTGYEQYF.

At least ten counts were recorded for this clonotype. This beta chain slipped into a library made for alpha chains as a stray read, so its size is not meaningful. The chain recombines TRBV2 with TRBJ2-5; the D gene is possibly TRBD1 (6 bases). CDR3 length: 13 amino acids. The V end was cut by 11 bases, the J end by 2 bases, with 15 bases between. Germline V gene data show CDR1 as SNHLY and CDR2 as FYNNEI. CDR3 DNA sequence: TGTGCCGGACACCGGGACACACAAGAGACCCAGTACTTC. As protein: CAGHRDTQETQYF.

This clonotype has a count of ten or more. A library prepared for alpha chains yielded this beta chain as an off-target read; its size is of little meaning. The chain couples TRBV7-4 to TRBJ1-3; TRBD1 matches 7 bases. The V segment lost 5 bases and the J segment 0 bases; nucleotides outside the gene matches: 4. The germline V gene encodes CDR1 SGHVT and CDR2 SQSDAQ. The CDR3 has 15 residues. The CDR3 nucleotides read TGTGCCAGCAGCCAACAGGGGACCTCTGGAAACACCATATATTTT. Its protein is CASSQQGTSGNTIYF. Complete variable domain (other parts from reference TRBV7-4 and TRBJ1-3): GAGVSQSPRYKVAKRGRDVALRCDSISGHVTLYWYRQTLGQGSEVLTYSQSDAQRDKSGRPSGRFSAERPERSVSTLKIQRTEQGDSAVYLCASSQQGTSGNTIYFGEGSWLTVV.

Many counts were recorded for this clonotype. This beta chain is an off-target read within a library intended for alpha chains, so its frequency means little. J is TRBJ2-1 and V is TRBV4-2, with D tentatively TRBD2 (7 bases). The V and J ends lost 0 bases and 4 bases respectively, with 13 bases between them. CDR1 and CDR2 from the germline V gene are LGHNA and YNFKEQ. This CDR3 spans 16 amino acids. The CDR3 region has the DNA TGTGCCAGCAGCCAAGATCCCAGCGGGACATACAATGAGCAGTTCTTC. Translated, it gives CASSQDPSGTYNEQFF.

Concerning this clonotype: Being off target in a library aimed at alpha chains, this beta chain has a size of little meaning. The rearrangement uses TRBV4-1 and TRBJ2-7; D not resolved. Germline assignment: CDR1 MGHRA and CDR2 YSYEKL. The CDR3 loop spans 15 amino acids. Between the trimmed V and J ends, which lost 0 bases and 6 bases, there was a span of 15 bases. The CDR3 DNA reads TGCGCCAGCAGCCAAGACTTATACAGAGGATCCGAGCAGTACTTC. Protein sequence: CASSQDLYRGSEQYF.

This clonotype has only a few counts. Within a library made for alpha chains, this beta chain is off target, and its count is uninformative. This rearrangement joins TRBV5-1 to TRBJ2-1, with 7 bases aligning to TRBD2. The CDR3 contains 15 residues. Germline-derived CDR1 and CDR2 are SGHRS and YFSETQ. The trim removed 3 bases at V and 7 bases at J, leaving 10 bases unmatched. CDR3 loop: CASSSIGEGRNEQFF. The CDR3 DNA follows: TGCGCCAGCAGCTCTATTGGGGAGGGGCGAAATGAGCAGTTCTTC.